Sequencing of this TCR beta chain was carried out in a study of blood T cell repertoires in COVID-19. About the research overall: The origin of the acute and convalescent COVID-19 samples was the United States, Italy and Spain.

Symptom resolution, clearance, or two negative PCRs marked donors in Cohort 3 as recovered. Original analysis: Estimation of nucleated cell counts relied on the amplification of reference gene primers. Using immunoSEQ multiplex PCR, the repertoire was profiled, and TCRdb retains in-frame clones only, with some absent. That table furnishes V, J and clone size, whereas the DNA furnished D and trimming. Found here are around 150,000 clones, over 75% of them singletons; the top ten hold 4.5% to 7.5%. This CDR3 has 13 residues. The V end lost 5 bases, the J end lost 6 bases, and 13 bases lay between the germline ends. Germline lookup yields CDR1 MNHEY and CDR2 SVGAGI.

The TCR originated in a man between 40 and 49 years old who had recovered from COVID-19. The V call is TRBV6-5, the J call TRBJ1-2; no clear D gene. The specimen sequenced was PBMCs or T cells enriched from blood (not recorded which). CDR3 residues: CASSRGYSDGYTF. The CDR3 DNA follows: TGTGCCAGCAGTCGAGGTTATAGCGATGGCTACACCTTC.